This T cell receptor beta chain was retrieved from a study of tumor-infiltrating lymphocytes in primary liver carcinoma. Germline lookup yields CDR1 SQVTM and CDR2 ANQGSEA. The CDR3 is made up of 14 amino acids. With regard to this clonotype: The junction shows a germline mismatch at one end, possibly a read error.

TCR beta cDNA was made from 500 ng total RNA with a constant-region primer. ARM-PCR was slightly modified, and three nested multiplex PCR rounds with it gave rise to the TCR beta libraries. Each of the first two PCR rounds ran roughly 9 cycles with TRBV1-TRBV30 forward and C-beta reverse primers. TCRdb reanalysed the multiplex PCR reads using MiXCR and keeps one entry per CDR3 protein. Of 330,000 or so distinct CDR3 sequences detected, less than 65% appear once; the ten largest clones hold 5.5% to 8%. The study extracted blood RNA from unsorted whole blood and also extracted germline DNA. The origin of this receptor is a man between 40 and 49 years old with primary liver carcinoma and hepatitis B virus infection. What was sequenced was peripheral blood. The chain has TRBV29-1 and TRBJ2-7; TRBD2 aligns across 9 bases. CDR3 nucleotide sequence: TGCAGTGTTTTTTTAGCGGGAGCATTCTACGAACAGTACTTC. This translates into CSVFLAGAFYEQYF.